This TCR beta chain appears in the sequencing data of a study of T cells in localized non-small cell lung cancer. Study results and caveats: T cell clonality was highest in uninvolved adjacent lung, above tumor.

Measured with immunoSEQ multiplex PCR; TCRdb has only the in-frame clones, and not every one. The sample lists 17,000 or so clones, approximately 90% seen once, with under 4% in the top ten. A word on this clone: Its target is unknown.

The source was peripheral blood, collected before any cancer treatment. The receptor was derived from an older male donor with stage II squamous cell lung carcinoma.

In nucleotides, the CDR3 is TGCGCCAGCAGCTTTTTAGTTAGCGGGAGGCGAGAGACCCAGTACTTC. Its protein is CASSFLVSGRRETQYF. V is TRBV5-1 and J is TRBJ2-5; 10 positions match TRBD2. The CDR3 is 16 residues long. The germline V gene encodes CDR1 SGHRS and CDR2 YFSETQ. V gave up 2 bases and J gave up 4 bases; unmatched junction bases: 8.